This T cell receptor beta chain originates from a study of human T cells and chemical hapten exposure. General study findings and limits: The number of TCRs above 1 in 1000 frequency did not change after DPC sensitization.

Time point noted: patch test 1, 2 weeks after DPC sensitization. Described treatment: therapeutic diphenylcyclopropenone sensitization with weekly scalp DPC. Blood draws came first, before each patch test. TCRdb passed the RACE reads through MiXCR, listing each CDR3 protein once. Altogether approximately 100,000 distinct CDR3 sequences are present, 11% being singletons, with the ten largest covering under 4.5%. Ten or more counts support this clonotype. The target antigen is unknown. The germline V gene has CDR1 MDHEN and CDR2 SYDVKM. This CDR3 is 15 amino acids long. With 5 bases clipped from V and 5 bases from J, the junction kept 10 bases outside the gene matches.

This TCR was recovered from a woman aged 40 to 55 with alopecia areata. Some clones in this sample may be carry-over from other donors' samples. The input for sequencing was whole blood, taken in connection with sensitization to the hapten diphenylcyclopropenone (DPC). J is TRBJ2-5 and V is TRBV28; 8 bases align to TRBD1. The CDR3, as DNA: TGTGCCAGCAGTATGACAGGGGCGCCAAGCGAGACCCAGTACTTC. It encodes CASSMTGAPSETQYF.